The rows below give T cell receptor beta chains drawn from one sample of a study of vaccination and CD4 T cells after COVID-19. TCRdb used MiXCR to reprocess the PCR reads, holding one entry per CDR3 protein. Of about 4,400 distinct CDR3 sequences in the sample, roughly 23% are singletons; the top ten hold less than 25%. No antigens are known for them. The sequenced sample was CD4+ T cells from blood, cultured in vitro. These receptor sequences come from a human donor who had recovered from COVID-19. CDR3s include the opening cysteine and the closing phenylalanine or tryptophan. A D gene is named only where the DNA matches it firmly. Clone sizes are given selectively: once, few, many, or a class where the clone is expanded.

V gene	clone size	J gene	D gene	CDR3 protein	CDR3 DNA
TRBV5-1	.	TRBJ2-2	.	CASSLMGVNTGELFF	TGCGCCAGCAGCTTGATGGGAGTAAACACCGGGGAGCTGTTTTTT
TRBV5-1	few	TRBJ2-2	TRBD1	CASRLGTGSNTGELFF	TGCGCCAGCAGACTCGGGACAGGGTCGAACACCGGGGAGCTGTTTTTT
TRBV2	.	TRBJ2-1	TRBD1	CASSSTGGNEQFF	TGTGCCAGCAGTTCGACAGGGGGGAATGAGCAGTTCTTC
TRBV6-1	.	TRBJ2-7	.	CASSRLGGSYEQYF	TGTGCCAGCAGCCGCCTGGGGGGCTCCTACGAGCAGTACTTC
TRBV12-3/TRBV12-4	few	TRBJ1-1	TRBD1	CASSRTGTEAFF	TGTGCCAGCAGTCGGACAGGGACTGAAGCTTTCTTT
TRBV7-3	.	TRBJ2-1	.	CASSPDRGGYNEQFF	TGTGCCAGCAGTCCCGACAGGGGAGGGTACAATGAGCAGTTCTTC
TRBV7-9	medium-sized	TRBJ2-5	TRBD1	CASSRDRGSLETQYF	TGTGCCAGCAGCCGGGACAGGGGATCACTGGAGACCCAGTACTTC
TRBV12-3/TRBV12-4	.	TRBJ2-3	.	CASSPRQATDTQYF	TGTGCCAGCAGTCCCCGCCAGGCCACAGATACGCAGTATTTT
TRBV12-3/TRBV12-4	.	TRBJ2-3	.	CASSTGPIGEQYF	TGTGCCAGCAGTACTGGACCCATAGGGGAGCAGTATTTT
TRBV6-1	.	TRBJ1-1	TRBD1	CASSPGTGMNTEAFF	TGTGCCAGCAGTCCCGGGACAGGGATGAACACTGAAGCTTTCTTT
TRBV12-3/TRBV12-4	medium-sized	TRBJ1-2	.	CASSFGNYGYTF	TGTGCCAGCAGTTTCGGAAACTATGGCTACACCTTC
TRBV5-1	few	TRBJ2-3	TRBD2	CASSSGLAGTLTDTQYF	TGCGCCAGCAGCTCGGGACTAGCGGGGACCCTCACAGATACGCAGTATTTT
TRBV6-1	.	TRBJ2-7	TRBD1	CASSRGTGGAYEQYF	TGTGCCAGCAGCCGTGGGACAGGGGGTGCCTACGAGCAGTACTTC
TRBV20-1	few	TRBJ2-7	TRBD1	CSARGGGYTMGQDAYEQYF	TGCAGTGCTAGAGGAGGAGGTTACACCATGGGACAGGACGCCTACGAGCAGTACTTC
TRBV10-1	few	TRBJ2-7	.	CANRRDSRFSYEQYF	TGCGCCAACCGTCGCGACAGCCGCTTCTCCTACGAGCAGTACTTC
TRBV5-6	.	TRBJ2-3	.	CASSVLRGHVGTDTQYF	TGTGCCAGCAGCGTACTCAGGGGCCACGTCGGCACAGATACGCAGTATTTT
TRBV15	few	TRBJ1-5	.	CATSSARPGEKSNQPQHF	TGTGCCACCAGCAGTGCTAGACCCGGTGAGAAGTCCAATCAGCCCCAGCATTTT
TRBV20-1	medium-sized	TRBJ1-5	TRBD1	CSARRGQGNQPQHF	TGCAGTGCTAGGCGCGGACAGGGCAATCAGCCCCAGCATTTT
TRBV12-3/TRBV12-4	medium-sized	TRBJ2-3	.	CASSHHTDTQYF	TGTGCCAGCAGCCACCACACAGATACGCAGTATTTT
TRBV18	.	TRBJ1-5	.	CASSPAGQPQHF	TGTGCCAGCTCACCAGCGGGTCAGCCCCAGCATTTT
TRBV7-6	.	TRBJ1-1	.	CASSEHRVGTEAFF	TGTGCCAGCAGCGAGCACAGGGTTGGCACTGAAGCTTTCTTT
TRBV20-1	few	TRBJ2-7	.	CSAYSQGKISYEQYF	TGCAGTGCCTACAGCCAGGGCAAGATATCCTACGAGCAGTACTTC
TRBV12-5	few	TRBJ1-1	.	CASGLAVSAFF	TGTGCTAGTGGTTTGGCGGTTTCGGCTTTCTTT
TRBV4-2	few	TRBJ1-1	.	CASSQDRGNTEAFF	TGTGCCAGCAGCCAAGATCGGGGGAACACTGAAGCTTTCTTT
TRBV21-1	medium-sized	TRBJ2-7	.	CASLGTGDPPIYGEYF	TGTGCCTCTCTCGGGACAGGGGACCCTCCTATCTACGGCGAGTACTTC
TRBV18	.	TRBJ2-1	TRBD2	CASSRGIHSGGSNNEQFF	TGTGCCAGCTCCCGCGGTATCCATAGCGGGGGGTCTAACAATGAGCAGTTCTTC
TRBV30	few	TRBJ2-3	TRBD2	CAWKVLAGKDTQYF	TGTGCCTGGAAGGTCCTAGCGGGGAAGGATACGCAGTATTTT
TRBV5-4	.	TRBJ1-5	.	CASSSPGQPQHF	TGTGCCAGCAGCTCCCCGGGGCAGCCCCAGCATTTT
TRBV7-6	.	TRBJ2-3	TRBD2	CASSLAGGDQDTQYF	TGTGCCAGCAGCTTAGCGGGGGGGGACCAAGATACGCAGTATTTT
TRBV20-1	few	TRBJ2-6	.	CSARRSRPSGANVLTF	TGCAGTGCTAGACGCAGTCGACCCTCTGGGGCCAACGTCCTGACTTTC
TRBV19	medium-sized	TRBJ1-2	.	CASSISRNRVDGYTF	TGTGCCAGTAGTATATCCCGGAACAGGGTTGATGGCTACACCTTC
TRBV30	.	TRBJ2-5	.	CAWSPGTEAETQYF	TGTGCCTGGAGTCCAGGGACCGAGGCAGAGACCCAGTACTTC
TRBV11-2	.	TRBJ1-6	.	CASSLEEGGRWRAPLHF	TGTGCCAGCAGCTTAGAGGAAGGGGGACGCTGGCGGGCACCCCTCCACTTT
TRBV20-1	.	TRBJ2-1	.	CSAREGGGFYNEQFF	TGCAGTGCTAGAGAGGGGGGCGGCTTTTACAATGAGCAGTTCTTC
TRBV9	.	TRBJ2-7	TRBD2	CASSAGLAGGPSTSFNEQYF	TGTGCCAGCAGCGCGGGACTAGCGGGGGGGCCTTCTACGAGTTTCAACGAGCAGTACTTC
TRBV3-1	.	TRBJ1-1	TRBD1	CASSHLDRAEAFF	TGTGCCAGCAGCCACCTGGACAGGGCTGAAGCTTTCTTT
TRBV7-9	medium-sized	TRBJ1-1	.	CASSVETGTEAFF	TGTGCCAGCAGCGTTGAGACAGGCACTGAAGCTTTCTTT
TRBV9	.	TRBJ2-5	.	CASSVGTTQETQYF	TGTGCCAGCAGCGTAGGGACTACTCAAGAGACCCAGTACTTC
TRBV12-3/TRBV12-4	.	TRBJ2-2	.	CASSLSAPNTGELFF	TGTGCCAGCAGTTTAAGCGCTCCGAACACCGGGGAGCTGTTTTTT
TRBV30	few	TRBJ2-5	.	CAWSVGGAGWETQYF	TGTGCCTGGAGTGTGGGGGGCGCGGGGTGGGAGACCCAGTACTTC
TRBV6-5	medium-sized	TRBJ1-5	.	CASSYQQNQPQHF	TGTGCCAGCAGTTACCAACAGAATCAGCCCCAGCATTTT
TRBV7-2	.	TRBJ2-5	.	CTSSLALSPETQYF	TGTACCAGCAGCTTAGCCTTGTCTCCAGAGACCCAGTACTTC
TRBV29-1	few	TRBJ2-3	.	CSATGHQGTDTQYF	TGCAGCGCCACGGGACACCAGGGCACAGATACGCAGTATTTT
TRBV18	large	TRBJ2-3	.	CASSRPVDTQYF	TGTGCCAGCTCCCGTCCGGTAGATACGCAGTATTTT
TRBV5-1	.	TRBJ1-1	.	CASSRTGGDTEAFF	TGCGCCAGCAGCCGAACCGGGGGGGACACTGAAGCTTTCTTT
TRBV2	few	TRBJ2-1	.	CASRARSYNEQFF	TGTGCCAGCAGGGCGAGGTCCTACAATGAGCAGTTCTTC
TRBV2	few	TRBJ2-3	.	CASRRTDHGTDTQYF	TGTGCCAGCAGGAGGACCGATCACGGCACAGATACGCAGTATTTT
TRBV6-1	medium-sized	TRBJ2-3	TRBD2	CASSKTSGLPADTQYF	TGTGCCAGCAGTAAGACTAGCGGACTCCCCGCAGATACGCAGTATTTT
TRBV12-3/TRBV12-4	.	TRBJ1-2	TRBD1	CASNQDRGNGYTF	TGTGCCAGCAACCAGGACAGGGGAAATGGCTACACCTTC
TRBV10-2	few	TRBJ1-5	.	CASSRTSDQPQHF	TGCGCCAGCAGTCGGACATCCGATCAGCCCCAGCATTTT
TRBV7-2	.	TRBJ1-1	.	CASSPDQGRNTEAFF	TGTGCCAGCAGCCCGGACCAAGGTCGGAACACTGAAGCTTTCTTT
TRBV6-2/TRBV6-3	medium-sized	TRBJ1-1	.	CASRAGDLNTEAFF	TGTGCCAGCCGTGCGGGGGATTTAAATACTGAAGCTTTCTTT
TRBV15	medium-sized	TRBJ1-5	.	CATSRDRNSNQPQHF	TGTGCCACCAGCAGAGACCGTAATAGCAATCAGCCCCAGCATTTT
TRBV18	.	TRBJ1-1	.	CASSPYPMGLNTEAFF	TGTGCCAGCTCACCATACCCTATGGGGTTGAACACTGAAGCTTTCTTT